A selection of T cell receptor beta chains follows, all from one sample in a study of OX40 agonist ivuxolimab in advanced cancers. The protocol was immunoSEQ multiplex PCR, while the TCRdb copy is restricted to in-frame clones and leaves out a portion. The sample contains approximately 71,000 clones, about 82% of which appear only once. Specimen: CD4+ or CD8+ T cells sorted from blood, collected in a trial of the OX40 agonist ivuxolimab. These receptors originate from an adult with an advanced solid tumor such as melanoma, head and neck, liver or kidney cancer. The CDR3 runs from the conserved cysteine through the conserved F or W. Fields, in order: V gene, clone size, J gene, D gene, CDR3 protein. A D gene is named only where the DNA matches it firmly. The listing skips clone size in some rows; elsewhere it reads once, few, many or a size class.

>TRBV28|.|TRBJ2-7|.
CASSLGGLPGRQYF
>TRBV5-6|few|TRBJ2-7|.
CASSLAGSLYEQYF
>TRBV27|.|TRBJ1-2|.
CASRRNTQGYGYTF
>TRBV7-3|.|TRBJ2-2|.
CASSLGAMTGELFF
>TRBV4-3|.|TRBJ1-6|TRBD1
CASSPTGGDSPLHF
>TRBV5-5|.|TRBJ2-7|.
CASSLSEHASYEQYF
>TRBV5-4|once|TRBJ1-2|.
CASSLERNGYTF
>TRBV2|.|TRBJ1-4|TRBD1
CASSGTDGKLFF
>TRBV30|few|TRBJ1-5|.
CAWSVPGNSNQPQHF
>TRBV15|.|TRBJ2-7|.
CATSRTHYEPRDF
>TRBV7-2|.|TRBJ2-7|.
CASSQSGGVAHF
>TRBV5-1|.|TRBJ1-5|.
CASSLGSRGSNQPQHF
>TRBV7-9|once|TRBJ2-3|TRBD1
CASSEGAVADTQYF
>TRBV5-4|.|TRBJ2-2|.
CASSFGTTNTGELFF
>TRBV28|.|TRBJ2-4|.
CASRQQVAKNIQYF
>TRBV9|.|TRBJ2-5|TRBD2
CASSVDPGGRETQYF
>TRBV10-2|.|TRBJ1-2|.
CASSALLGGYTF
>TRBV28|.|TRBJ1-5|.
CASSSIWGAASNQPQHF
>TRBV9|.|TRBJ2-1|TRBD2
CASSVVAGVVDEQFF
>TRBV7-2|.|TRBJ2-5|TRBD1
CASSLRTGGETQYF
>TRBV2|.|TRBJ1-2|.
CASMRQWDGYTF
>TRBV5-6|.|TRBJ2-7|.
CASSSYSGTVADEQYF